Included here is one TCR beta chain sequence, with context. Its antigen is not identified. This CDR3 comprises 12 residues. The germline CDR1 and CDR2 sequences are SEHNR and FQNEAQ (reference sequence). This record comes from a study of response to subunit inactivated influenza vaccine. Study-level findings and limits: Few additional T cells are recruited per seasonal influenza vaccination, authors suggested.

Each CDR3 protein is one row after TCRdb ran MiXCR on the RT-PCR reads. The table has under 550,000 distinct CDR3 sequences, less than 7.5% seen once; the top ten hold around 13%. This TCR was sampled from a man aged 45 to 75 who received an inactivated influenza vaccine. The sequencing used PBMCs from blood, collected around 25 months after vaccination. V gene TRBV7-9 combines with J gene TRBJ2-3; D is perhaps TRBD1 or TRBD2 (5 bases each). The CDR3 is CSLGPSTDTQYF. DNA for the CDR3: TGTTCGTTGGGACCTAGCACAGATACGCAGTATTTT.